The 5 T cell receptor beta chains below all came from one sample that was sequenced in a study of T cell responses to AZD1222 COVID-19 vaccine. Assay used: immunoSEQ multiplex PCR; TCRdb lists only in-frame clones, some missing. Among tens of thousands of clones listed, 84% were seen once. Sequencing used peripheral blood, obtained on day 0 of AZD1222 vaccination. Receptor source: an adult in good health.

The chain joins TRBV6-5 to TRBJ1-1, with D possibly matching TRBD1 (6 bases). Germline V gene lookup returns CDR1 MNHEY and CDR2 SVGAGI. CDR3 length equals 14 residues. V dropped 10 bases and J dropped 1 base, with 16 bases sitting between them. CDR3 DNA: TGTGCCACTTACCTAGGGGGTACGAACACTGAAGCTTTCTTT. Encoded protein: CATYLGGTNTEAFF.

The CDR3 sequence is CASRPAGAPYEQYV. CDR3 sequence (DNA): TGTGCCAGCAGGCCAGCGGGAGCCCCCTACGAGCAGTACGTC. The rearrangement joins TRBV6-5 to TRBJ2-7; 8 positions agree with TRBD2. V dropped 6 bases and J dropped 2; count of bases not matched to a gene: 6. CDR1 is MNHEY, CDR2 SVGAGI, per germline. The CDR3 length is 14 residues.

CDR3 amino acids: CASSPPAGTYTEAFF. The CDR3 DNA follows: TGTGCCAGCTCACCACCGGCTGGGACCTACACTGAAGCTTTCTTT. The chain joins TRBV18 to TRBJ1-1, with D possibly being TRBD1 (5 bases). The CDR3 is made up of 15 amino acids. CDR1 and CDR2 from the germline V gene are KGHSH and LQKENI. V gave up 0 bases and J gave up 3 bases, with 11 bases separating them.

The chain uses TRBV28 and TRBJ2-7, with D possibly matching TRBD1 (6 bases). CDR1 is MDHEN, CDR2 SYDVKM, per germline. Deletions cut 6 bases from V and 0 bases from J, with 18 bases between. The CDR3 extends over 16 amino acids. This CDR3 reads CASSPFQGRSSYEQYF. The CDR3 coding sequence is TGTGCCAGCAGCCCATTCCAGGGGCGAAGCTCCTACGAGCAGTACTTC.

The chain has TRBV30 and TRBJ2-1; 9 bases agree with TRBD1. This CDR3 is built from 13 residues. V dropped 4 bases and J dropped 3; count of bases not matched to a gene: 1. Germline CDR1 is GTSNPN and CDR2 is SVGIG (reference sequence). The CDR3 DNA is TGTGCCTGGACGACAGGGGGCTACAATGAGCAGTTCTTC. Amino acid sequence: CAWTTGGYNEQFF.